A single sample is the source of the 15 T cell receptor beta chains below, sequenced in a study of T-cell memory formation after mild COVID-19. TCRdb used MiXCR to reprocess the 5' RACE reads, holding one entry per CDR3 protein. The repertoire has a few hundred thousand distinct CDR3 sequences, roughly 24% of them found once; the top ten carry around 9.5%. The specimen was PBMCs or a T cell subset sorted from them (not recorded which). These receptor sequences come from an adult woman who had mild COVID-19 (a few samples of this study predate the infection). Cell type and time point are not known.

A few counts support this clonotype. This rearrangement joins TRBV5-1 to TRBJ2-7; 12 bases line up with TRBD2. V shed 2 bases and J 0 bases; nucleotides not matched to a gene: 6. CDR3 length: 17 residues. The V gene's germline CDR1 is SGHRS and CDR2 YFSETQ. This CDR3 reads CASSFGLAGTYSYEQYF. The CDR3 DNA follows: TGCGCCAGCAGCTTTGGACTAGCGGGGACCTACTCCTACGAGCAGTACTTC.

The chain couples TRBV4-2 to TRBJ2-2; D unresolved. Germline-derived CDR1 and CDR2 are LGHNA and YNFKEQ. The CDR3 extends over 17 amino acids. Trimming removed 1 base from V and 0 bases from J, with 12 bases in between. In DNA, the CDR3 is TGTGCCAGCAGCCAAGCCGGCTGGGTACCGAACACCGGGGAGCTGTTTTTT. Translated, it gives CASSQAGWVPNTGELFF.

This clonotype showed up many times. This sequence joins TRBV11-1 and TRBJ2-1; tentatively, D is TRBD1 or TRBD2 (5 bases each). CDR3 size: 14 residues. Germline lookup yields CDR1 SGHAT and CDR2 FQDESV (reference sequence). The ends were cut back, 5 bases at V and 3 bases at J, with 11 bases in the middle. The CDR3 DNA reads TGTGCCAGCAGCCCCCGGGACCGCTACAATGAGCAGTTCTTC. Protein product: CASSPRDRYNEQFF.

This clonotype was seen only a few times. The CDR3 DNA reads as TGTGCCAGCAGTCTTCTGGAGCGAGGCGAGCAGTACTTC. It yields the protein CASSLLERGEQYF. The chain employs TRBV27 and TRBJ2-7, with D uncertain. The CDR3 has 13 residues. Deletions cut 5 bases from V and 6 bases from J, with 14 bases between. Germline V gene sequence: CDR1 MNHEY, CDR2 SMNVEV (reference sequence).

This clonotype was seen a handful of times. V usage is TRBV7-8 and J usage is TRBJ2-7; 8 bases match TRBD1. Germline CDR1 is SGHVS and CDR2 is FQNEAQ. The V and J ends lost 5 bases and 3 bases, in that order; junction bases with no gene match: 12. The CDR3 has 16 amino acids. CDR3 DNA sequence: TGTGCCAGCAGCCCTTTCAGGATGGACAGGGACTACGAGCAGTACTTC. This translates into CASSPFRMDRDYEQYF.

The J gene is TRBJ2-1, the V gene TRBV4-1; perhaps D is TRBD1 or TRBD2 (6 bases each). The CDR3 covers 15 residues. CDR1 is MGHRA and CDR2 is YSYEKL in the germline V gene. V was clipped by 1 base and J by 3 bases, with 10 bases between them. CDR3 bases: TGCGCCAGCAGCCAAGTGGGGGGCCTCTACAATGAGCAGTTCTTC. Translating it yields CASSQVGGLYNEQFF.

This clonotype was seen more than once but under ten times. This chain links TRBV5-1 with TRBJ2-5; 10 bases align to TRBD1. Germline-derived CDR1 and CDR2 are SGHRS and YFSETQ. Trimming cost V 0 bases and J 3 bases; bases outside gene matches: 2. This CDR3 has 15 amino acids. CDR3 amino acids: CASSLVGTGEETQYF. The CDR3 DNA follows: TGCGCCAGCAGCTTGGTGGGGACAGGGGAAGAGACCCAGTACTTC.

The chain combines TRBV29-1 with TRBJ2-1; 8 bases are a match to TRBD2. This CDR3 is 12 amino acids long. CDR1 is SQVTM and CDR2 is ANQGSEA in the germline V gene. With 4 bases clipped from V and 6 bases from J, the junction kept 2 bases outside the gene matches. CDR3 nucleotides: TGCAGCGTTGCCCTAGCGGGCAATGAGCAGTTCTTC. Protein product: CSVALAGNEQFF.

The sample holds many counts of this clonotype. The chain couples TRBV5-6 to TRBJ2-1, with D perhaps matching TRBD1 (5 bases). The V gene's germline CDR1 is SGHDT and CDR2 YYEEEE. This CDR3 is built from 15 residues. V lost 0 bases, J lost 7 bases, and 14 bases lay in between. CDR3 sequence: CASSLEGYSRNEQFF. As DNA, the CDR3 is TGTGCCAGCAGCTTGGAGGGGTATTCTCGTAATGAGCAGTTCTTC.

This clonotype was detected only a few times. The chain couples TRBV11-2 to TRBJ1-1; perhaps TRBD1 as D (5 bases). The CDR3 is 16 amino acids. From germline, CDR1 is SGHAT and CDR2 FQNNGV. V lost 6 bases to trimming and J lost 1 base, with 18 bases between them. CDR3 nucleotide sequence: TGTGCCAGCAGGGACATAGGACGTTCGAGGAACACTGAAGCTTTCTTT. Amino acid sequence: CASRDIGRSRNTEAFF.

The chain has TRBV5-1 and TRBJ1-3, with TRBD1 as a possible D gene (5 bases). CDR3 length: 15 amino acids. V gave up 4 bases and J gave up 0 bases, with 11 bases separating them. Per the germline V gene, CDR1 is SGHRS and CDR2 is YFSETQ. This CDR3 reads CASSLAGVSGNTIYF. The CDR3 DNA reads TGCGCCAGCAGCCTCGCGGGGGTCTCTGGAAACACCATATATTTT.

This clonotype was recorded a few times. This chain connects TRBV4-3 to TRBJ2-3; TRBD2 agrees at 14 bases. CDR1 and CDR2 (germline): LGHNA, YSLEER. This CDR3 has 15 amino acids. The trim removed 3 bases at V and 7 bases at J, leaving 3 bases unmatched. CDR3 sequence reads: CASSQGTSGGYTQYF. The CDR3 region has the DNA TGCGCCAGCAGCCAGGGGACTAGCGGGGGATATACGCAGTATTTT.

The chain recombines TRBV5-4 with TRBJ2-3, with D perhaps TRBD1 (6 bases). Germline CDR1 reads SGHNT; CDR2 reads YYREEE (reference sequence). Trimming removed 0 bases at V and 2 bases at J, with 22 bases between. This CDR3 is 19 amino acids long. This CDR3 reads CASSLGWGQGSTLTDTQYF. The CDR3 nucleotides read TGTGCCAGCAGCTTGGGGTGGGGGCAGGGGAGTACCCTCACAGATACGCAGTATTTT.

There are a few counts of this clonotype. The CDR3 here is CASSYRLAGQDTQYF. The CDR3, as DNA: TGTGCCAGCAGCTACCGACTAGCGGGACAAGATACGCAGTATTTT. This chain uses TRBV7-6 with TRBJ2-3; TRBD2 matches at 11 bases. Germline trimming cut 4 bases from V and 5 bases from J; bases unmatched to any gene: 5. The CDR3 extends over 15 amino acids. Germline CDR1 SGHVS, CDR2 FNYEAQ.

The gene calls are TRBV20-1 and TRBJ2-5; 9 positions match TRBD1. After removal of 3 bases from V and 4 bases from J, the junction contained 3 bases not matched to a gene. The CDR3 has 13 residues. The V gene's germline CDR1 is DFQATT and CDR2 SNEGSKA (reference sequence). CDR3 sequence: CSASGGQGETQYF. The CDR3 DNA reads TGCAGTGCTAGTGGGGGACAGGGAGAGACCCAGTACTTC.